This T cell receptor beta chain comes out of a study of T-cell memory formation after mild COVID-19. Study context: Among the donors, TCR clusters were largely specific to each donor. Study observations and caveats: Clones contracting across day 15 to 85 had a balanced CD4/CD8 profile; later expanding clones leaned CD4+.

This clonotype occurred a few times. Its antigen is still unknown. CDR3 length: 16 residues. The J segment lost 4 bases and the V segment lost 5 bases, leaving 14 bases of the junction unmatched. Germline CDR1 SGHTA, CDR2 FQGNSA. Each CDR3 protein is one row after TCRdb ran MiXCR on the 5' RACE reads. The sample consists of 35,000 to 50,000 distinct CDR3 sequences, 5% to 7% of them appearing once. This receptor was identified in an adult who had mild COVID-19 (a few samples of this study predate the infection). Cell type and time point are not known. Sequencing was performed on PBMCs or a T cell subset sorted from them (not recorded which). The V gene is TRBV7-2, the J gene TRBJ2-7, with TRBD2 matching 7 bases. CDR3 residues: CASSRTGGGSSYEQYF. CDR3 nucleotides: TGTGCCAGCAGCCGCACAGGTGGCGGGAGTTCTTACGAGCAGTACTTC. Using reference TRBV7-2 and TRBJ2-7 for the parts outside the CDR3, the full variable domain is GAGVSQSPSNKVTEKGKDVELRCDPISGHTALYWYRQSLGQGLEFLIYFQGNSAPDKSGLPSDRFSAERTGGSVSTLTIQRTQQEDSAVYLCASSRTGGGSSYEQYFGPGTRLTVT.